Shown below are 8 T cell receptor beta chains from a single sample sequenced in a study of cytomegalovirus exposure and HLA in healthy donors. PCR used 60 Vbeta primers and 13 Jbeta primers. The repertoire was sequenced with immunoSEQ multiplex PCR; TCRdb's copy has only in-frame clones and lacks some. The sample contains over 150,000 clones, around 80% of which appear only once. The specimen sequenced was PBMCs. The receptor set was obtained from a man aged 18 to 30 in good health and CMV-seronegative.

The chain has TRBV9 and TRBJ2-7; TRBD2 matches at 10 bases. Per the germline V gene, CDR1 is SGDLS and CDR2 is YYNGEE. This CDR3 comprises 16 residues. V gave up 0 bases and J gave up 5 bases; unmatched junction bases: 8. This chain's CDR3 is CASSVGSGRATHEQYF. In nucleotides, the CDR3 is TGTGCCAGCAGCGTAGGAAGCGGGAGGGCCACCCACGAGCAGTACTTC.

The chain has TRBV5-8 and TRBJ1-2; 10 nucleotides match TRBD1. The germline V gene has CDR1 SGHTS and CDR2 YDEGEE. This CDR3 spans 14 amino acids. V dropped 4 bases and J dropped 4; count of bases not matched to a gene: 4. CDR3 sequence (DNA): TGTGCCAGCAGCACGGGACAGGGGATCTATGGCTACACCTTC. This sequence encodes CASSTGQGIYGYTF.

The chain joins TRBV7-9 to TRBJ1-1, with a weak D call TRBD1 (5 bases). Germline lookup yields CDR1 SEHNR and CDR2 FQNEAQ (reference sequence). V lost 6 bases and J 5 bases, leaving 13 bases between the germline ends. The CDR3 length is 13 residues. The CDR3 is CASRPNGGTEAFF. In DNA, the CDR3 is TGTGCCAGCAGACCAAACGGGGGTACTGAAGCTTTCTTT.

The table lists this clone with a few counts. V is TRBV7-9 and J is TRBJ2-5; 8 bases fit TRBD1. V shed 5 bases and J 5 bases; nucleotides not matched to a gene: 7. From germline, CDR1 is SEHNR and CDR2 FQNEAQ (reference sequence). The CDR3 length is 14 residues. CDR3 DNA: TGTGCCAGCAGCCCCGGTCAGGGGGCGGAGACCCAGTACTTC. Amino acids: CASSPGQGAETQYF.

This chain links TRBV9 with TRBJ1-2, with 10 bases fitting TRBD1. After removal of 4 bases from V and 5 bases from J, the junction contained 5 bases not matched to a gene. The CDR3 is 14 amino acids. Germline CDR1 and CDR2: SGDLS and YYNGEE. The CDR3 nucleotides are TGTGCCAGCAGCCTTGGACAGGGGGAATATGGCTACACCTTC. Its protein product is CASSLGQGEYGYTF.

This chain joins TRBV11-2 and TRBJ2-5, with TRBD2 matching 14 bases. V was pared by 5 bases and J by 3 bases, with 2 bases of the junction left unmatched. The CDR3 covers 15 residues. In germline, CDR1 is SGHAT, CDR2 FQNNGV. The CDR3 DNA sequence: TGTGCCAGCAGCCAGGGACTAGCGGGGGAAGAGACCCAGTACTTC. It is translated as CASSQGLAGEETQYF.

V and J are TRBV4-3 and TRBJ1-4; a possible D gene is TRBD1 (6 bases). Trimming removed 5 bases from V and 5 bases from J, with 15 bases in between. The CDR3 has 15 residues. Germline V gene lookup returns CDR1 LGHNA and CDR2 YSLEER. Here the CDR3 reads CASSWGRGGNEKLFF. The CDR3 nucleotides are TGCGCCAGCAGCTGGGGGCGCGGGGGGAATGAAAAACTGTTTTTT.

The gene calls are TRBV30 and TRBJ2-7; TRBD2 might be the D (5 bases). Trimming pared 0 bases from V and 3 bases from J, leaving 6 bases between. Per germline, CDR1 GTSNPN and CDR2 SVGIG (reference sequence). The CDR3 consists of 12 residues. The CDR3 DNA follows: TGTGCCTGGAGTGTGGCGGGCTACGAGCAGTACTTC. Encoded protein: CAWSVAGYEQYF.